The text below deals with one TCR beta chain. Its antigen is unknown. The data derive from a study of vaccination and CD4 T cells after COVID-19. In the study overall: Four females and six males made up the convalescents, two of whom were Hispanic. General study results and limits: Convalescent patients had a median approximately 86% of post-vaccine SARS-CoV-2-reactive clones that were detected only after vaccination, not before it.

The Oncomine TCR Beta short-read assay sequenced DNA from cultured CD4+ T cells. TCRdb re-called the PCR reads with MiXCR, one entry per CDR3 protein. The data contain more than 15,000 distinct CDR3 sequences, 72% of them seen just once; the ten biggest clones take up around a sixth. The CDR3 consists of 16 residues. The J segment lost 2 bases and the V segment lost 4 bases, leaving 10 bases of the junction unmatched. Germline V gives CDR1 MNHEY, CDR2 SVGAGI. Treatment: roughly 10-day PBMC culture with coronavirus spike peptide pools or control peptides (ViraFEST assay). The chain combines TRBV6-5 with TRBJ2-7; 8 positions match TRBD1. Sequenced: CD4+ T cells from blood, cultured in vitro. The clonotype was recovered from a human donor who had recovered from COVID-19. CDR3 coding DNA: TGTGCCAGCAGTTCACCACAGGGGGGTGGTACCTACGAGCAGTACTTC. This translates into CASSSPQGGGTYEQYF.